These 29 T cell receptor beta chains were sequenced from one sample in a study of blood T cell repertoires in COVID-19. Clones were sequenced by immunoSEQ multiplex PCR, and TCRdb holds only the in-frame ones, with some missing. The sample lists around 42,000 clones; approximately 83% were seen once. Sequenced material: peripheral blood. The receptors originated from a woman aged 55-70 years with acute or convalescent COVID-19.

The chain employs TRBV29-1 and TRBJ2-4; TRBD2 agrees at 10 bases. CDR3 size: 14 residues. V was clipped by 6 bases and J by 9 bases; unmatched bases: 11. Germline assignment: CDR1 SQVTM and CDR2 ANQGSEA. The CDR3, as DNA: TGCAGCGTGGGAACAGCGGGGGGGAATAGCATTCAGTACTTC. Translated, it gives CSVGTAGGNSIQYF.

J is TRBJ1-1 and V is TRBV5-1, with a weak D call TRBD1 (6 bases). CDR3 length equals 16 residues. Trimming removed 0 bases at V and 0 bases at J, with 12 bases between. Germline CDR1 and CDR2: SGHRS and YFSETQ. The CDR3 reads CASSLVSGVLNTEAFF. CDR3 nucleotide sequence: TGCGCCAGCAGCTTGGTTTCAGGGGTTCTGAACACTGAAGCTTTCTTT.

The gene calls are TRBV7-3 and TRBJ2-1, with 12 bases fitting TRBD2. Germline CDR1 reads SGHTA; CDR2 reads FQGTGA. The V gene end was trimmed by 5 bases and the J gene end by 6 bases; junction bases not matched to a gene: 5. The CDR3 is 15 amino acids. The CDR3 reads CASSLRLAGANEQFF. Written as DNA, the CDR3 is TGTGCCAGCAGCCTTCGACTAGCGGGAGCCAATGAGCAGTTCTTC.

The gene calls are TRBV10-3 and TRBJ1-2; weak D call: TRBD1 (5 bases). The germline gives CDR1 ENHRY, CDR2 SYGVKD. Trimming cost V 3 bases and J 3 bases, with 5 bases left between them. The CDR3 is made up of 12 amino acids. The DNA for the CDR3 is TGTGCCATCAGTGACAGGGACTATGGCTACACCTTC. Encoded protein: CAISDRDYGYTF.

The V gene is TRBV25-1, the J gene TRBJ2-6, with a possible D match to TRBD2 (5 bases). This CDR3 region has 17 residues. Germline V CDR1 and CDR2: MGHDK, SYGVNS. Trimming pared 4 bases from V and 2 bases from J, leaving 15 bases between. In DNA, the CDR3 is TGTGCCAGCAGTGGGAGGAGCGGAAGAACTGGGGCCAACGTCCTGACTTTC. Protein product: CASSGRSGRTGANVLTF.

The rearrangement uses TRBV19 and TRBJ2-7; TRBD1 aligns across 8 bases. The ends lost 8 bases at V and 5 bases at J; junction bases unmatched: 5. The CDR3 consists of 12 residues. CDR1 and CDR2 (germline): LNHDA, SQIVND (reference sequence). Written as DNA, the CDR3 is TGTGCCAGTTCCGACAGGGGCAACGAGCAGTACTTC. It translates to CASSDRGNEQYF.

This clone is a singleton in its sample. The V gene is TRBV7-3, the J gene TRBJ2-6; D is possibly TRBD1 (6 bases). The V gene lost 5 bases and the J gene lost 0 bases, with 17 bases spanning the gap. The CDR3 loop spans 18 amino acids. Germline V gene sequence: CDR1 SGHTA, CDR2 FQGTGA. The CDR3 sequence is CASSQGTLSTSGANVLTF. The DNA for the CDR3 is TGTGCCAGCAGCCAAGGGACACTATCTACCTCTGGGGCCAACGTCCTGACTTTC.

The chain carries TRBV30 and TRBJ1-5, with D perhaps TRBD1 (6 bases). The CDR3 covers 15 residues. CDR1 and CDR2 from the germline V gene are GTSNPN and SVGIG (reference sequence). Trimming removed 1 base from V and 9 bases from J, with 19 bases in between. CDR3 region: CAWSDRDINLGPQHF. CDR3 DNA sequence: TGTGCCTGGAGTGACCGGGACATCAATTTGGGGCCCCAGCATTTT.

The genes are TRBV25-1 and TRBJ1-2, with a tentative D call TRBD1 (6 bases). V gave up 3 bases and J gave up 7 bases, with 9 bases separating them. There are 12 residues in the CDR3. In germline, CDR1 is MGHDK, CDR2 SYGVNS. CDR3 DNA sequence: TGTGCCAGCAGTGAGGGGGCCGCTGGCTACACCTTC. Translation: CASSEGAAGYTF.

The chain is built from TRBV29-1 and TRBJ2-1, with TRBD2 matching 9 bases. There are 12 residues in the CDR3. V was clipped by 0 bases and J by 15 bases; unmatched bases: 6. CDR1 and CDR2 from the germline V gene are SQVTM and ANQGSEA. The CDR3 region is CSVEETGTSLFF. Written as DNA, the CDR3 is TGCAGCGTTGAAGAAACCGGGACTAGCCTGTTCTTC.

The chain carries TRBV3-1 (or the pseudogene TRBV3-2) and TRBJ2-7; TRBD2 matches at 7 bases. Per germline, CDR1 LGHDT and CDR2 YNNKEL (reference sequence). V dropped 0 bases and J dropped 5; count of bases not matched to a gene: 4. The CDR3 consists of 14 residues. DNA for the CDR3: TGTGCCAGCAGCCAAGAGCGGGGGAGGCACGAGCAGTACTTC. Its translation: CASSQERGRHEQYF.

The chain couples TRBV14 to TRBJ2-3; weak D call: TRBD2 (6 bases). Trimming removed 4 bases at V and 2 bases at J, with 13 bases between. CDR1 is SGHDN and CDR2 is FVKESK in the germline V gene. This CDR3 contains 15 residues. CDR3 nucleotides: TGTGCCAGCAGCCGGATGGACTACCTCACAGATACGCAGTATTTT. This translates into CASSRMDYLTDTQYF.

This chain uses TRBV6-1 with TRBJ1-5, with D uncertain. CDR3 length equals 14 residues. CDR1 is MNHNS, CDR2 SASEGT, per germline. V was clipped by 1 base and J by 4 bases, with 8 bases between them. CDR3 DNA: TGTGCCAGCAGTGAAGGTCAGACAAATCAGCCCCAGCATTTT. Its translation is CASSEGQTNQPQHF.

The CDR3 here is CASSQANYGYTF. CDR3 sequence (DNA): TGTGCCAGCAGTCAGGCTAACTATGGCTACACCTTC. The chain is built from TRBV28 and TRBJ1-2; D is ambiguous. The CDR3 totals 12 residues. Trimming pared 5 bases from V and 0 bases from J, leaving 4 bases between. CDR1 is MDHEN, CDR2 SYDVKM, per germline.

This CDR3 is CASSQEALGLREQYF. The CDR3 nucleotides are TGTGCCAGCAGCCAGGAGGCCTTAGGCCTCCGCGAGCAGTACTTC. J is TRBJ2-7 and V is TRBV4-2, with a possible D match to TRBD2 (5 bases). V gave up 3 bases and J gave up 6 bases, with 18 bases separating them. Germline CDR1 reads LGHNA; CDR2 reads YNFKEQ. This CDR3 has 15 residues.

The V call is TRBV28, the J call TRBJ1-5; a possible D gene is TRBD1 (5 bases). There are 14 residues in the CDR3. The ends were cut back, 10 bases at V and 0 bases at J, with 13 bases in the middle. Germline V gene sequence: CDR1 MDHEN, CDR2 SYDVKM. CDR3 sequence reads: CAITQVNSNQPQHF. CDR3 nucleotides: TGTGCCATAACACAGGTTAATAGCAATCAGCCCCAGCATTTT.

This CDR3 is CAWRRNNNSPLHF. As DNA, the CDR3 is TGTGCCTGGAGGCGGAATAATAATTCACCCCTCCACTTT. This rearrangement joins TRBV30 to TRBJ1-6, with unresolved D. The V end was cut by 3 bases, the J end by 5 bases, with 8 bases between. From germline, CDR1 is GTSNPN and CDR2 SVGIG (reference sequence). This CDR3 is 13 amino acids long.

The CDR3 DNA sequence: TGTGCCAGCAGGAGCCGGACAGGCCGAGGGACAGATACGCAGTATTTT. Encoded protein: CASRSRTGRGTDTQYF. The chain is built from TRBV2 and TRBJ2-3; 7 nucleotides align to TRBD1. Germline loops: CDR1 SNHLY, CDR2 FYNNEI. This CDR3 spans 16 amino acids. With 6 bases clipped from V and 3 bases from J, the junction kept 12 bases outside the gene matches.

This sequence joins TRBV24-1 and TRBJ2-3; 10 bases align to TRBD1. Trimming at V came to 4 bases and at J to 4 bases, leaving 10 bases not matched to a gene. The length of the CDR3 is 17 residues. Germline assignment: CDR1 KGHDR and CDR2 SFDVKD. CDR3 sequence reads: CATSEPRDRGPPDTQYF. CDR3 coding DNA: TGTGCCACCAGTGAGCCTCGGGACAGGGGCCCCCCAGATACGCAGTATTTT.

V is TRBV28 and J is TRBJ1-3, with D possibly being TRBD1 (6 bases). Germline values: CDR1 MDHEN, CDR2 SYDVKM. The CDR3 contains 14 residues. With 6 bases removed from V and 3 bases from J, the gap between germline ends came to 12 bases. This CDR3 is CASRLGGGGNTIYF. The CDR3 DNA follows: TGTGCCAGCAGGCTGGGAGGGGGTGGAAACACCATATATTTT.

There are a few counts of this clone. The chain joins TRBV4-2 to TRBJ1-6, with D maybe TRBD1 (6 bases). The CDR3 sequence is 17 residues long. CDR1 is LGHNA and CDR2 is YNFKEQ in the germline V gene. The ends were cut back, 2 bases at V and 0 bases at J, with 11 bases in the middle. The CDR3 loop is CASSQSTGSSYNSPLHF. Here the CDR3 DNA reads TGTGCCAGCAGCCAATCGACAGGCAGCTCCTATAATTCACCCCTCCACTTT.

J is TRBJ2-3 and V is TRBV14; TRBD2 might be the D (6 bases). Germline V lookup: CDR1 SGHDN, CDR2 FVKESK. The CDR3 is 16 residues long. With 3 bases removed from V and 2 bases from J, the gap between germline ends came to 15 bases. CDR3 DNA: TGTGCCAGCAGCCAGGGTTGGGGGGTCAACACAGATACGCAGTATTTT. Its protein product is CASSQGWGVNTDTQYF.

The J gene is TRBJ2-3, the V gene TRBV7-9; D might be TRBD2 (5 bases). CDR1 and CDR2 from the germline V gene are SEHNR and FQNEAQ (reference sequence). The CDR3 has 12 amino acids. V was trimmed by 11 bases and J by 6 bases, leaving 15 bases between them. CDR3 DNA sequence: TGTGCCGGAGGCCAGCCACAGGATACGCAGTATTTT. Encoded protein: CAGGQPQDTQYF. The whole variable domain, filled in from reference TRBV7-9 and TRBJ2-3, reads DTGVSQNPRHKITKRGQNVTFRCDPISEHNRLYWYRQTLGQGPEFLTYFQNEAQLEKSRLLSDRFSAERPKGSFSTLEIQRTEQGDSAMYLCAGGQPQDTQYFGPGTRLTVL.

This clone appeared once. The chain combines TRBV7-6 with TRBJ1-3, with D hard to call. There are 16 residues in the CDR3. The germline V gene has CDR1 SGHVS and CDR2 FNYEAQ. V dropped 6 bases and J dropped 3 bases, with 18 bases sitting between them. Here the CDR3 reads CASSPDGAGSGNTIYF. The CDR3, as DNA: TGTGCCAGCAGTCCCGATGGTGCGGGCAGTGGAAACACCATATATTTT.

The chain carries TRBV14 and TRBJ2-5, with D maybe TRBD2 (6 bases). V was cut by 0 bases and J by 4 bases, with 15 bases left in between. This CDR3 comprises 16 residues. Germline V CDR1 and CDR2: SGHDN, FVKESK. The CDR3 is CASSQETFRGGETQYF. CDR3 coding DNA: TGTGCCAGCAGCCAAGAAACATTCCGGGGAGGAGAGACCCAGTACTTC.

The rearrangement uses TRBV7-9 and TRBJ2-1, with 9 bases identical to TRBD1. The CDR3 runs to 17 residues. The ends lost 1 base at V and 7 bases at J; junction bases unmatched: 11. Per the germline V gene, CDR1 is SEHNR and CDR2 is FQNEAQ (reference sequence). The CDR3 protein is CASSLGMSRDRDNEQFF. Here the CDR3 DNA reads TGTGCCAGCAGCTTAGGCATGTCCCGGGACAGGGATAATGAGCAGTTCTTC.

V and J are TRBV9 and TRBJ2-7; maybe TRBD1 (6 bases). Trimming removed 0 bases at V and 6 bases at J, with 13 bases between. The length of the CDR3 is 14 residues. CDR1 and CDR2 from the germline V gene are SGDLS and YYNGEE. CDR3 amino acids: CASSVASQGSEQYF. In nucleotides, the CDR3 is TGTGCCAGCAGCGTAGCTTCACAGGGAAGCGAGCAGTACTTC.

The chain recombines TRBV10-3 with TRBJ2-1, with TRBD2 matching over 13 bases. The CDR3 is 17 amino acids. With V trimmed by 6 bases and J by 10 bases, 15 bases remained unmatched. Germline CDR1 and CDR2: ENHRY and SYGVKD. CDR3 sequence: CAIRSSGTSGTGSEQFF. CDR3 DNA: TGTGCCATCAGATCCTCCGGGACTAGCGGGACCGGGAGCGAGCAGTTCTTC.

The chain links TRBV21-1 to TRBJ2-5; TRBD2 is the table's D call and was not checked against the DNA. TRBV21-1 is described as a pseudogene. This CDR3 contains 16 residues. CDR3 region: CASRARLAETQETQYF. CDR3 sequence (DNA): TGTGCCAGCAGGGCACGACTAGCGGAGACACAAGAGACCCAGTACTTC.